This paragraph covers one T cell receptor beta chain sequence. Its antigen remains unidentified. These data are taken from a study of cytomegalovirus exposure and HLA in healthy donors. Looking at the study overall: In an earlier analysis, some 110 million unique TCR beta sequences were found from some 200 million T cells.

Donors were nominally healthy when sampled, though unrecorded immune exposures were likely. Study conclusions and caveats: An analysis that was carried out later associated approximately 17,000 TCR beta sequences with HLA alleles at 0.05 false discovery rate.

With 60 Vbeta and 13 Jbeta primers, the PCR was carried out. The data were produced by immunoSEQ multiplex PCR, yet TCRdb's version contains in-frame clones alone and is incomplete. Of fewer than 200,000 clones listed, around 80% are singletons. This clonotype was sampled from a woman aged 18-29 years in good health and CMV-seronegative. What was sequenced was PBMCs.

The CDR3 nucleotides read TGTGCCAGCAGCACCGGGACTAGCGGGGGGGGAGATACGCAGTATTTT. This gives the protein CASSTGTSGGGDTQYF. The J gene is TRBJ2-3, the V gene TRBV9, with 16 bases fitting TRBD2. Trimming took 4 bases from V and 5 from J; bases not matched to a gene: 4. CDR3 length equals 16 residues. Per the germline V gene, CDR1 is SGDLS and CDR2 is YYNGEE.